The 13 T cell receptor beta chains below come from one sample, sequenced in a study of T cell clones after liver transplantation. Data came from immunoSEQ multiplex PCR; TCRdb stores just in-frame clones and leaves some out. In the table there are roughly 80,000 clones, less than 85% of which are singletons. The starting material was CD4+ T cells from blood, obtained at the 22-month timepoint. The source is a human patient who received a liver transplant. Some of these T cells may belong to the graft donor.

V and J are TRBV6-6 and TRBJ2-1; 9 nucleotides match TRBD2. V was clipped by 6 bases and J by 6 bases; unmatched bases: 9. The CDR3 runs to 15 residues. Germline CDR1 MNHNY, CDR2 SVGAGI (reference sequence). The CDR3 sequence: CASSNSGSGVNEQFF. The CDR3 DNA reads TGTGCCAGCAGCAATAGCGGGAGTGGTGTCAATGAGCAGTTCTTC.

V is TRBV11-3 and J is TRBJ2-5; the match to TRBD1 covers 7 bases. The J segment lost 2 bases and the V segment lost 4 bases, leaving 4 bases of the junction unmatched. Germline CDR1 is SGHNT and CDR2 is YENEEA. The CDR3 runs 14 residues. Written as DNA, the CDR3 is TGTGCCAGCAGCTCTGGACAGGCACAAGAGACCCAGTACTTC. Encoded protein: CASSSGQAQETQYF.

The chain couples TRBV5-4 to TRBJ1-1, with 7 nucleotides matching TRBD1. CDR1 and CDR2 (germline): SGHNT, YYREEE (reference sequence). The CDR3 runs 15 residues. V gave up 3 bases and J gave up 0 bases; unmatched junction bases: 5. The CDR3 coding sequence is TGTGCCAGCAGCTACCGGGACAGCATGAACACTGAAGCTTTCTTT. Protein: CASSYRDSMNTEAFF.

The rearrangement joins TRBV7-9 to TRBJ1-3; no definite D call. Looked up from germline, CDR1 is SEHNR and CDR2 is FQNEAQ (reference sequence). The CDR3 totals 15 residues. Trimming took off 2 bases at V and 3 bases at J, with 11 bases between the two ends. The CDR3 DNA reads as TGTGCCAGCAGCTTAATAGGCTCTCGTGGAAACACCATATATTTT. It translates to CASSLIGSRGNTIYF.

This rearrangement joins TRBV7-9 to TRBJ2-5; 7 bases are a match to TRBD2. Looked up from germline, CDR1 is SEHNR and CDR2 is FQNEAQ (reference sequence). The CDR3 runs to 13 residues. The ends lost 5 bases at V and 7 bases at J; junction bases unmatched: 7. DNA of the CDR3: TGTGCCAGCAGCCGAGGGACTATAGGGACCCAGTACTTC. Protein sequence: CASSRGTIGTQYF.

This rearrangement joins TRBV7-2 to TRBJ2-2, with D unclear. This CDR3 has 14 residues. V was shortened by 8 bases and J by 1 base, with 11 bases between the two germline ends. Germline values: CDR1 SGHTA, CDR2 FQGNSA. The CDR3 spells CASLPWGNTGELFF. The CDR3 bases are TGTGCCAGCCTGCCCTGGGGGAACACCGGGGAGCTGTTTTTT. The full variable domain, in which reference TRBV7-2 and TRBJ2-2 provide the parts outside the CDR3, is GAGVSQSPSNKVTEKGKDVELRCDPISGHTALYWYRQSLGQGLEFLIYFQGNSAPDKSGLPSDRFSAERTGGSVSTLTIQRTQQEDSAVYLCASLPWGNTGELFFGEGSRLTVL.

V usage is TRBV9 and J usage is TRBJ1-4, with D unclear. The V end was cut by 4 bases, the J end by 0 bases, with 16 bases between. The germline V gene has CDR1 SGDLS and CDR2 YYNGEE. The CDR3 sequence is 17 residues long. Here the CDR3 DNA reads TGTGCCAGCAGCCCCTCCCGGGCTTTTGCAACTAATGAAAAACTGTTTTTT. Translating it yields CASSPSRAFATNEKLFF.

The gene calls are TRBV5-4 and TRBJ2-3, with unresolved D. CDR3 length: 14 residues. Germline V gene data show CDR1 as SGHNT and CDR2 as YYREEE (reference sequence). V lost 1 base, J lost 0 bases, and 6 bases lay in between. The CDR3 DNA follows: TGTGCCAGCAGCTTGCAGGCCAGCACAGATACGCAGTATTTT. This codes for CASSLQASTDTQYF.

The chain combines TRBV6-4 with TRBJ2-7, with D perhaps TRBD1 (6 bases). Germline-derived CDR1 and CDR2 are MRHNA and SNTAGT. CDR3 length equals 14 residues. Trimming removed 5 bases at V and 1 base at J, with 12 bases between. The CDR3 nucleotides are TGTGCCAGCAGTTACAAGGGGGATTCCTACGAGCAGTACTTC. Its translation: CASSYKGDSYEQYF.

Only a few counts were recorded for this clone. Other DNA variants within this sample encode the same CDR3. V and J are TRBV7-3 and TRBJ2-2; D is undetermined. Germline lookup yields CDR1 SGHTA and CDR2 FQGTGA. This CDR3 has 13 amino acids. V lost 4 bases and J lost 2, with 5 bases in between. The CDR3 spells CASSSTNTGELFF. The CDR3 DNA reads TGTGCCAGCAGCTCAACCAACACCGGGGAGCTGTTTTTT. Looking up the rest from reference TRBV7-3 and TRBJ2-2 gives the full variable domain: GAGVSQTPSNKVTEKGKYVELRCDPISGHTALYWYRQSLGQGPEFLIYFQGTGAADDSGLPNDRFFAVRPEGSVSTLKIQRTERGDSAVYLCASSSTNTGELFFGEGSRLTVL.

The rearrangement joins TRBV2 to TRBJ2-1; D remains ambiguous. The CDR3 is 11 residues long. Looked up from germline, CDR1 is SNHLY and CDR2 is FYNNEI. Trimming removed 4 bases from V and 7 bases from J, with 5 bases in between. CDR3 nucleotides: TGTGCCAGCAGTGGGGAAAATGAGCAGTTCTTC. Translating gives CASSGENEQFF.

CDR3 sequence (DNA): TGTGCCAGCAAAAGAGGGGAGGGTTTTTACGAGCAGTACTTC. This codes for CASKRGEGFYEQYF. This chain connects TRBV28 to TRBJ2-7; TRBD2 agrees at 7 bases. CDR3 length: 14 residues. The V and J ends lost 7 bases and 4 bases, in that order; junction bases with no gene match: 10. Germline V gene lookup returns CDR1 MDHEN and CDR2 SYDVKM.

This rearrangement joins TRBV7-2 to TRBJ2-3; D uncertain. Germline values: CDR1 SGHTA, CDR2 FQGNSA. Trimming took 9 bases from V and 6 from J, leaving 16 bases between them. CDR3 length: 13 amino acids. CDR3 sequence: CARALDGSDTQYF. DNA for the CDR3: TGTGCCAGGGCCTTGGACGGTTCGGATACGCAGTATTTT.